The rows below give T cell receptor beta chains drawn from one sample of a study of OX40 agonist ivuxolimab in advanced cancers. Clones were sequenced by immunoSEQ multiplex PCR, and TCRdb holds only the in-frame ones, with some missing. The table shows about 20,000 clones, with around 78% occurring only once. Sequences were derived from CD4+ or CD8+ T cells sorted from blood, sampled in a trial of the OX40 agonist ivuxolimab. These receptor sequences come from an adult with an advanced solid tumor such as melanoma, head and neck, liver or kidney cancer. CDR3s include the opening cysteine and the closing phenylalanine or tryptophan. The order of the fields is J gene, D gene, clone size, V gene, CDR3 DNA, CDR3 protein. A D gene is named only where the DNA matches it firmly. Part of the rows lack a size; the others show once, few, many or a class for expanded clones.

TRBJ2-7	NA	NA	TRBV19	TGTGCCAGTAGTATAGGCCCCGAGCAGTACTTC	CASSIGPEQYF
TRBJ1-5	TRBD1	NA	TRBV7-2	TGTGCCAGCAGCTTTCGTCCGGGCACAGGGGTATTAGCCAATCAGCCCCAGCATTTT	CASSFRPGTGVLANQPQHF
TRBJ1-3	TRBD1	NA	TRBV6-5	TGTGCCAGCAGGGGGACAGTCTCTGGAAACACCATATATTTT	CASRGTVSGNTIYF
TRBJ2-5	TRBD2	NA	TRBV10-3	TGTGCGGCTGGGACTAGCGGGAGGGGGGAGACCCAGTACTTC	CAAGTSGRGETQYF
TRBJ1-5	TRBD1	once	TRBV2	TGTGCCAGCAGGGGACAGGGGAATCAGCCCCAGCATTTT	CASRGQGNQPQHF
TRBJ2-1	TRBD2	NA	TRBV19	TGTGCCAGTAGTGGGCTAGCGGATAACTACAATGAGCAGTTCTTC	CASSGLADNYNEQFF
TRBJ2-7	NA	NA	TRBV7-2	TGTGCCAGCAGCTTAGGGTCTTGGCTCGAGCAGTACTTC	CASSLGSWLEQYF
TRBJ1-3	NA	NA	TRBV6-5	TGTGCCAGCAGTTGGGAGCACTCTGGAAACACCATATATTTT	CASSWEHSGNTIYF
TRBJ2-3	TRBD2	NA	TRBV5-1	TGCGCCAGCAGCTTCACTAGCGGGGGGGCAGATACGCAGTATTTT	CASSFTSGGADTQYF
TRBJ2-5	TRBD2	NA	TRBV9	TGTGCCAGCAACCGAGACCTCGGGGGGGAGACCCAGTACTTC	CASNRDLGGETQYF
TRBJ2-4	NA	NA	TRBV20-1	TGCAGTGTGTCCAGCCTAAACATTCAGTACTTC	CSVSSLNIQYF
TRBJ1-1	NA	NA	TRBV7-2	TGTGCCAGCAGCTTAGTAATGGGGTCTACTGAAGCTTTCTTT	CASSLVMGSTEAFF
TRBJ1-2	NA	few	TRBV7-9	TGTGCCAGCAGCTTAGTCAGTGGTGGCTACACCTTC	CASSLVSGGYTF
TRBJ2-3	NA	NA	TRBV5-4	TGTGCCAGCAGCTTGGATAGTAAGGGCACAGATACGCAGTATTTT	CASSLDSKGTDTQYF
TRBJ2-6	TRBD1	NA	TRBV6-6	TGTGCCAGCACAAACAGGGGTAGCTCTGGGGCCAACGTCCTGACTTTC	CASTNRGSSGANVLTF
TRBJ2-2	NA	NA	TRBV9	TGTGCCAGCAGCGTAACCTTTAGCGGGGAGCTGTTTTTT	CASSVTFSGELFF
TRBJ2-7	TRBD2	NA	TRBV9	TGTGCCAGCAGCGTAGGAGCGGGAGGGTTCTACGAGCAGTACTTC	CASSVGAGGFYEQYF
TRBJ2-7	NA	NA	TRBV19	TGTGCCAGTAGTACTGGTTGGTACGAGCAGTACTTC	CASSTGWYEQYF
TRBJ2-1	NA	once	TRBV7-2	TGTGCCAGCAGCCCCCCCTCCGCATACAATGAGCAGTTCTTC	CASSPPSAYNEQFF
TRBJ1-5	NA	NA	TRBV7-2	TGTGCCAGCAGCTTACAAGGGAGTGGCAATCAGCCCCAGCATTTT	CASSLQGSGNQPQHF
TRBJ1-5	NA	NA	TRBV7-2	TGTGCCAGCAGCTTAAGGGCAGGGGGCAATCAGCCCCAGCATTTT	CASSLRAGGNQPQHF
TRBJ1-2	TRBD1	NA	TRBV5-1	TGCGCCAGCAGCTTAACAGGGGGCAACGGCTACACCTTC	CASSLTGGNGYTF
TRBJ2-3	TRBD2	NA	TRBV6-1	TGTGCCAGCAGTGCAGAGCGGGGGGGCACAGATACGCAGTATTTT	CASSAERGGTDTQYF
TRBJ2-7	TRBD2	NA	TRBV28	TGTGCCAGCAGTTTACTAGCGGGAGTACAGTACTTC	CASSLLAGVQYF
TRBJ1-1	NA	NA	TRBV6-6	TGTGCCAGCAGTTACCTGGGGAACACTGAAGCTTTCTTT	CASSYLGNTEAFF
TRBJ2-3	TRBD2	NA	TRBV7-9	TGTGCCAGCAGCTCTAGCGGTGCTAGCACAGATACGCAGTATTTT	CASSSSGASTDTQYF
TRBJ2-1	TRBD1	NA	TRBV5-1	TGCGCCAGCAGCTCGTTGATCGGGACAGCCTACAATGAGCAGTTCTTC	CASSSLIGTAYNEQFF
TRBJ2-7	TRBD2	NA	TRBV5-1	TGCGCCAGCACCTCCCCCGCGGGGGCCTACGAGCAGTACTTC	CASTSPAGAYEQYF
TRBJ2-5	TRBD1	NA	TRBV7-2	TGTGCCAGCAGCTTATCTGGGACAGGGTGGCGTAGGGAGACCCAGTACTTC	CASSLSGTGWRRETQYF
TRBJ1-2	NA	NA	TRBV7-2	TGTGCCAGCAGCTTATCGGACGGGCACTATGGCTACACCTTC	CASSLSDGHYGYTF
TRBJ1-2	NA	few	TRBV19	TGTGCCAGTAACCCAGGGGTGAGCTATGGCTACACCTTC	CASNPGVSYGYTF
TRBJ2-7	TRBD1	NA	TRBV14	TGTGCCAGCAGCCAATGGCCCGGACAGGCCTACGAGCAGTACTTC	CASSQWPGQAYEQYF
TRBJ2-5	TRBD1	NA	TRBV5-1	TGCGCCAGCAGCTTGGACAGGGGGCAGGAGACCCAGTACTTC	CASSLDRGQETQYF
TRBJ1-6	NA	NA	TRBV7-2	TGTGCCAGCAGCTTCTCGGATTCACCCCTCCACTTT	CASSFSDSPLHF
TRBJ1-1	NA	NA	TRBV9	TGTGCCAGCAGCGGTACAGGGATCACTGAAGCTTTCTTT	CASSGTGITEAFF
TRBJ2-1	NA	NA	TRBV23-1	TGCGCCAGCAGCTTACCACCGGGACGAATCTCCTACAATGAGCAGTTCTTC	CASSLPPGRISYNEQFF
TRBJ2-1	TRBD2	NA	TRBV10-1	TGCGCCAGCAGTGAGTCGTCTCGGACTAGCGGGAGGGTCTATGAGCAGTTCTTC	CASSESSRTSGRVYEQFF
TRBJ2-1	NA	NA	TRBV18	TGTGCCAGCTCACCACCCCTGGCTCGGCCGAGTGAGCAGTTCTTC	CASSPPLARPSEQFF
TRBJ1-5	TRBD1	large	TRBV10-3	TGTGCCATCGGGACAGGGGATAGCAATCAGCCCCAGCATTTT	CAIGTGDSNQPQHF
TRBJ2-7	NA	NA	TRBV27	TGTGCCAGTCGGAATACCTACGAGCAGTACTTC	CASRNTYEQYF
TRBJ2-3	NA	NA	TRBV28	TGTGCCAGCAGACTCCAGGGAGGCGATACGCAGTATTTT	CASRLQGGDTQYF
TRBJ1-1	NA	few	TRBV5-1	TGCGCCAGCAGCTCCACGGAGAACACTGAAGCTTTCTTT	CASSSTENTEAFF
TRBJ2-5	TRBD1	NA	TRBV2	TGTGCCAGCAGGAGGGGACAGGGGGCGCGAGAGACCCAGTACTTC	CASRRGQGARETQYF
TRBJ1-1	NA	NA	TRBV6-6	TGTGCCAGCAGCCGGACAGAGGCTTTCTTT	CASSRTEAFF
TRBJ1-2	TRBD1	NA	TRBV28	TGTGCCAGCAGTCCCCGGGACAGGGTCTATGGCTACACCTTC	CASSPRDRVYGYTF
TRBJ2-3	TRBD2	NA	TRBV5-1	TGCGCCAGCAGCCCCACCTGGGCGGGGGGCACCACAGATACGCAGTATTTT	CASSPTWAGGTTDTQYF
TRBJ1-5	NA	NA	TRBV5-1	TGCGCCAGCTCAGTTTTCCCCGATAGCAATCAGCCCCAGCATTTT	CASSVFPDSNQPQHF
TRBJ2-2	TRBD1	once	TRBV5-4	TGTGCCAGCACCCGGGACAGGACGAACACCGGGGAGCTGTTTTTT	CASTRDRTNTGELFF